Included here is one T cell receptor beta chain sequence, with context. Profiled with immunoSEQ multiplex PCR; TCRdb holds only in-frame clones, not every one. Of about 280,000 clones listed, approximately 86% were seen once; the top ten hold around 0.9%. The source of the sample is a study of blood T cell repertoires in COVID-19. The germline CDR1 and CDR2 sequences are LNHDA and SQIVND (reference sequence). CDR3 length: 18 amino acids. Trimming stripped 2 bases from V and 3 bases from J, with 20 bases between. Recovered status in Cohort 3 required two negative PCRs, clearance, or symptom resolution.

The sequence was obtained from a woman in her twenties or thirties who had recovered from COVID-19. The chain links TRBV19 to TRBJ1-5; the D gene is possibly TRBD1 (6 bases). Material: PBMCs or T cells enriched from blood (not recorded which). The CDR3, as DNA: TGTGCCAGTAGTATACGGGGGGCACCGGGTCTAGACAATCAGCCCCAGCATTTT. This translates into CASSIRGAPGLDNQPQHF.